In this sample, the clone carrying this T cell receptor beta chain turned up many times. This record comes from a study of T-cell reconstitution after alpha-beta-depleted transplantation in children. Looked up from germline, CDR1 is DFQATT and CDR2 is SNEGSKA (reference sequence). CDR3 size: 17 residues. The V segment lost 3 bases and the J segment 0 bases; nucleotides outside the gene matches: 13. A TCRbeta library incorporating unique molecular identifiers was prepared. TCRdb reprocessed the PCR reads via MiXCR and lists one record per CDR3 protein. Among about 230,000 distinct CDR3 sequences listed, about 8.8% were seen once.

The chain has TRBV20-1 and TRBJ2-5; TRBD1 agrees at 7 bases. The starting material was PBMCs from the stem cell graft donor, obtained from the stem cell graft. The TCR was taken from a human donor who donated a stem cell graft to a child with SCID. The CDR3 DNA is TGCAGTGCTAGTGAGGTCAGGGGGTTCTCGTACCAAGAGACCCAGTACTTC. This encodes CSASEVRGFSYQETQYF.